This T cell receptor (beta chain) is drawn from a study of OX40 agonist ivuxolimab in advanced cancers. Study overall: It was ivuxolimab, an agonistic anti-OX40 (CD134) antibody, that patients were treated with. Past anti-PD-1, anti-PD-L1 or anti-CTLA-4 therapy was accepted, and roughly 42% had received some. General observations from the study: Antigen specificity remained undetermined for the expanded peripheral T cells.

Worth noting for this clone: Its antigen is still unknown.

There are 13 residues in the CDR3. Germline values: CDR1 SNHLY, CDR2 FYNNEI. With 6 bases removed from V and 2 bases from J, the gap between germline ends came to 9 bases. This table comes from immunoSEQ multiplex PCR, and its TCRdb copy is limited to in-frame clones, with some not included. In the table there are tens of thousands of clones, 85% of which are singletons. The V call is TRBV2, the J call TRBJ2-3; D is unresolved. This specimen consisted of CD4+ or CD8+ T cells sorted from blood, obtained in a trial of the OX40 agonist ivuxolimab. This receptor was taken from an adult with an advanced solid tumor such as melanoma, head and neck, liver or kidney cancer. As DNA, the CDR3 is TGTGCCAGCAGCTTCCTAACCACAGATACGCAGTATTTT. Protein sequence: CASSFLTTDTQYF.